Listed below are T cell receptor beta chains from one sample, sequenced in a study of Ad26.COV2.S vaccination and SARS-CoV-2 variants. Here immunoSEQ multiplex PCR was the method, and the copy in TCRdb shows in-frame clones only, minus some. The repertoire holds about 440,000 clones, with 80% to 95% as singletons. Sample: peripheral blood, taken in a trial of Ad26.COV2.S vaccine versus placebo. The receptors come from a person between 18 and 65 years old who received the Ad26.COV2.S COVID-19 vaccine or a placebo. Each CDR3 is given with its conserved first and last residue. The order of the fields is J gene, clone size, V gene, CDR3 protein. Size tells how often a clone was seen (once, few, many) or the class of an expanded clone, and some rows leave it out.

J gene: TRBJ2-1
clone size: NA
V gene: TRBV7-8
CDR3 protein: CASSLALGDEQFF

J gene: TRBJ2-7
clone size: once
V gene: TRBV5-6
CDR3 protein: CASSSRDRGFYEQYF

J gene: TRBJ1-3
clone size: NA
V gene: TRBV5-5
CDR3 protein: CASSFRLNSGNTIYF

J gene: TRBJ2-7
clone size: few
V gene: TRBV19
CDR3 protein: CASSIAGAGMGEQYF

J gene: TRBJ2-2
clone size: NA
V gene: TRBV29-1
CDR3 protein: CSVETLTLGAGELFF

J gene: TRBJ1-1
clone size: NA
V gene: TRBV19
CDR3 protein: CASWAGQGKVNTEAFF

J gene: TRBJ1-2
clone size: NA
V gene: TRBV5-3
CDR3 protein: CARSLRQGVTYGYTF

J gene: TRBJ2-7
clone size: NA
V gene: TRBV6-2/TRBV6-3
CDR3 protein: CASSLGTSVSYEQYF

J gene: TRBJ2-3
clone size: few
V gene: TRBV15
CDR3 protein: CATSNGQGRATQYF

J gene: TRBJ1-3
clone size: few
V gene: TRBV3-1/TRBV3-2
CDR3 protein: CASSHMDRGWNTIYF

J gene: TRBJ2-1
clone size: NA
V gene: TRBV29-1
CDR3 protein: CSVENPDRGNSNEQFF

J gene: TRBJ1-1
clone size: NA
V gene: TRBV10-3
CDR3 protein: CATSRFQGSDEAFF

J gene: TRBJ2-1
clone size: NA
V gene: TRBV5-3
CDR3 protein: CARSPVLDLVYNEQFF

J gene: TRBJ2-7
clone size: NA
V gene: TRBV7-2
CDR3 protein: CASSLRQGWSYEQYF

J gene: TRBJ2-7
clone size: NA
V gene: TRBV19
CDR3 protein: CASSVQGQSSYEQYF

J gene: TRBJ1-3
clone size: NA
V gene: TRBV29-1
CDR3 protein: CSVGQSPSSGNTIYF

J gene: TRBJ2-1
clone size: NA
V gene: TRBV7-2
CDR3 protein: CASSKRGEGFNEQFF

J gene: TRBJ1-3
clone size: NA
V gene: TRBV6-5
CDR3 protein: CASSRGQAQNTIYF

J gene: TRBJ2-1
clone size: NA
V gene: TRBV4-2
CDR3 protein: CASSQALEGPNEQFF

J gene: TRBJ2-5
clone size: NA
V gene: TRBV7-9
CDR3 protein: CASSYLAGGPETQYF

J gene: TRBJ2-7
clone size: NA
V gene: TRBV10-3
CDR3 protein: CAISERVRETYEQYF

J gene: TRBJ1-6
clone size: NA
V gene: TRBV12-3/TRBV12-4
CDR3 protein: CASSLGLNSPLHF

J gene: TRBJ1-4
clone size: NA
V gene: TRBV29-1
CDR3 protein: CSVEGTDATNEKLFF

J gene: TRBJ2-5
clone size: NA
V gene: TRBV27
CDR3 protein: CASSLESTVWGETQYF

J gene: TRBJ2-7
clone size: NA
V gene: TRBV7-2
CDR3 protein: CASSSRQVSYEQYF

J gene: TRBJ1-4
clone size: NA
V gene: TRBV30
CDR3 protein: CAWGLGTDEKLFF

J gene: TRBJ2-7
clone size: NA
V gene: TRBV7-2
CDR3 protein: CASSFDRGSYEQYF

J gene: TRBJ1-3
clone size: once
V gene: TRBV7-8
CDR3 protein: CASSPDRASHSGNTIYF

J gene: TRBJ2-7
clone size: NA
V gene: TRBV4-3
CDR3 protein: CASSQEPAGSYEQYF

J gene: TRBJ2-5
clone size: NA
V gene: TRBV2
CDR3 protein: CASSEDGAKETQYF

J gene: TRBJ1-1
clone size: few
V gene: TRBV24-1
CDR3 protein: CATSDYTEAFF

J gene: TRBJ2-7
clone size: NA
V gene: TRBV27
CDR3 protein: CASSQRGAYEQYF

J gene: TRBJ2-3
clone size: NA
V gene: TRBV10-3
CDR3 protein: CAISQGTSRTTDTQYF

J gene: TRBJ2-3
clone size: NA
V gene: TRBV29-1
CDR3 protein: CSVWTSQEPDTQYF

J gene: TRBJ2-3
clone size: NA
V gene: TRBV9
CDR3 protein: CASSPEGDTQYF

J gene: TRBJ2-1
clone size: NA
V gene: TRBV6-4
CDR3 protein: CASSDSASGRAEQFF

J gene: TRBJ1-3
clone size: NA
V gene: TRBV28
CDR3 protein: CASRGQGLSGNTIYF

J gene: TRBJ2-7
clone size: NA
V gene: TRBV21-1
CDR3 protein: CASSNPAPLRLAGGPRLSYEQYF

J gene: TRBJ2-5
clone size: NA
V gene: TRBV7-3
CDR3 protein: CASSLGAGRETQYF

J gene: TRBJ1-3
clone size: NA
V gene: TRBV2
CDR3 protein: CASSEPPRPGNTIYF

J gene: TRBJ1-4
clone size: NA
V gene: TRBV28
CDR3 protein: CASSTRSLNEKLFF

J gene: TRBJ1-4
clone size: NA
V gene: TRBV7-8
CDR3 protein: CASSLSGQILTNEKLFF

J gene: TRBJ2-3
clone size: NA
V gene: TRBV2
CDR3 protein: CASRLRLAGAVTDTQYF

J gene: TRBJ2-3
clone size: NA
V gene: TRBV29-1
CDR3 protein: CSVGKTSTDTQYF

J gene: TRBJ2-3
clone size: NA
V gene: TRBV7-3
CDR3 protein: CASSRLGGATDTQYF

J gene: TRBJ2-7
clone size: NA
V gene: TRBV18
CDR3 protein: CASSQREVARYEQYF

J gene: TRBJ2-2
clone size: NA
V gene: TRBV1
CDR3 protein: CTSSQEWLHSGTGELFF

J gene: TRBJ2-5
clone size: NA
V gene: TRBV5-4
CDR3 protein: CASNARTSGQETQYF

J gene: TRBJ2-7
clone size: once
V gene: TRBV13
CDR3 protein: CASSLGGAGEDEQYF

J gene: TRBJ1-4
clone size: once
V gene: TRBV7-9
CDR3 protein: CASSSGRPNEKLFF

J gene: TRBJ2-3
clone size: NA
V gene: TRBV19
CDR3 protein: CASSEGRVDTQYF